This T cell receptor beta chain was identified during a study of neoadjuvant anti-PD-1 for oral cavity cancer. On the study more broadly: Non-progressing patients received a fourth nivolumab dose near day 43, then surgery on days 50-56.

Note on this clone: Its antigen is unidentified.

These newly diagnosed stage II-IVA oral cavity squamous cell carcinoma patients had no prior systemic or radiation treatment. Blood cells were analyzed directly, without culture or expansion. The germline V and J ends were trimmed by 5 bases and 6 bases, with 15 bases remaining between them. From germline, CDR1 is SGHTA and CDR2 FQGNSA. This CDR3 contains 14 residues. Whole-study results and caveats: Non-responders to neoadjuvant nivolumab had significantly more clonal PBMC T cells than responders.

Using immunoSEQ multiplex PCR, the repertoire was profiled, and TCRdb retains in-frame clones only, with some absent. The sample consists of fewer than 90,000 clones, under 90% of them appearing once. This receptor was taken from a person aged 35 to 85 with oral cavity squamous cell carcinoma. The J gene is TRBJ2-3, the V gene TRBV7-2; D gene ambiguous. The sequencing here drew on PBMCs, taken before nivolumab (anti-PD-1) treatment. The CDR3 loop reads CASSLMSSSDTQYF. The CDR3 DNA reads as TGTGCCAGCAGCCTAATGAGTTCATCGGATACGCAGTATTTT.